This T cell receptor (beta chain) was captured in a study of regulatory T cells in long-lasting Graves disease. With 5 bases clipped from V and 0 bases from J, the junction kept 6 bases outside the gene matches. Germline lookup yields CDR1 DFQATT and CDR2 SNEGSKA (reference sequence). This CDR3 is built from 17 residues. Both iRepertoire HTBI primers and Arm-PCR of CDR3 regions were used to build the TCR beta libraries. Each CDR3 protein gets one entry after TCRdb re-called the multiplex PCR reads with MiXCR. This sample has a few hundred thousand distinct CDR3 sequences, with around 11% found just once. Time point specified: newly diagnosed GD, antithyroid drugs for less than 3 months. The TCR library was prepared using RNA isolated from PBMCs. The same sample was also studied in work on T cells in Graves' hyperthyroidism and ophthalmopathy. As reported in that work: Patients with uncontrolled infections, other autoimmune diseases, pregnancy or lactation were excluded.

The chain links TRBV20-1 to TRBJ2-1, with 14 bases lining up with TRBD2. The clonotype was recovered from a woman between 18 and 29 years old with Graves disease. Here the sequenced sample was peripheral blood mononuclear cells (PBMCs), taken at new diagnosis, from a patient treated with antithyroid drugs. For the CDR3, the DNA is TGCAGTGCTCGGACTAGCGGGGGGACTAGCTCCTACAATGAGCAGTTCTTC. It is translated as CSARTSGGTSSYNEQFF.